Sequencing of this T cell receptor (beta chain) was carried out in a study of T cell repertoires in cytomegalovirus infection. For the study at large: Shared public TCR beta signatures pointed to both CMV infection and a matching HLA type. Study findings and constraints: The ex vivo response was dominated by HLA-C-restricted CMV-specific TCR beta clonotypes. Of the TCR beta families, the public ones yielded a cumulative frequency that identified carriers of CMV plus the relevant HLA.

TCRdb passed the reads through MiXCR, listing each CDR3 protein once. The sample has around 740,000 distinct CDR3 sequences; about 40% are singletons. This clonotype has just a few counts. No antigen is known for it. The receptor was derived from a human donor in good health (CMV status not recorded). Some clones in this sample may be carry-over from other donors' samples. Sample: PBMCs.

The CDR3 protein is CASSQDVAGGPTGELFF. The CDR3 nucleotides read TGTGCCAGCAGCCAAGACGTGGCGGGAGGCCCCACCGGGGAGCTGTTTTTT. This chain joins TRBV4-2 and TRBJ2-2; TRBD2 matches 8 bases. Germline CDR1 and CDR2: LGHNA and YNFKEQ. CDR3 length equals 17 residues. Unmatched junction bases numbered 7, after V lost 0 bases and J lost 4 bases.